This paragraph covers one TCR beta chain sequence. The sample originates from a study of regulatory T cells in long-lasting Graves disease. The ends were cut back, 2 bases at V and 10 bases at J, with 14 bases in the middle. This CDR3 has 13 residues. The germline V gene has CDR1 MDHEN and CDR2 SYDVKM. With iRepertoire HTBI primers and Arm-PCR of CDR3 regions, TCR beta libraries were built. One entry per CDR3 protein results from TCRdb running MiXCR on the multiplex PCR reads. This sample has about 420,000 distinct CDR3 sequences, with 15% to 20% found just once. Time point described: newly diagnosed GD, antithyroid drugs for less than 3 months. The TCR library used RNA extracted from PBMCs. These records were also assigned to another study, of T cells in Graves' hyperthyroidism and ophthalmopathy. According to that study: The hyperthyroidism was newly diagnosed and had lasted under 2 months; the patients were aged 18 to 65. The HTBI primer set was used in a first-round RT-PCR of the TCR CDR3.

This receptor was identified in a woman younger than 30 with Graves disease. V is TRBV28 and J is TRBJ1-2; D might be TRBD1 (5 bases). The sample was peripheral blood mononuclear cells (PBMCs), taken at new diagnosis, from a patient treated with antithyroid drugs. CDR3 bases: TGTGCCAGCAGTTTAGCACAGGTGATTGACTACACCTTC. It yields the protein CASSLAQVIDYTF.